A single sample is the source of the 17 T cell receptor beta chains below, sequenced in a study of T cell responses to AZD1222 COVID-19 vaccine (dated by TCRdb to 2020 to 2022). The sample's time point label, decoded: baseline before first vaccination. Libraries were prepared through the immunoSEQ multiplex PCR assay. What TCRdb holds here is the immuneACCESS table cut down to in-frame rearrangements. Part of the clones is not present; checked against another copy, under half of the missing clones reflect an unresolved V gene, and the others are unexplained. The sample table records over 95,000 clones; around 89% of these occur just once. The ten largest clones take up roughly 7.7% of the sample. Sequencing was performed on peripheral blood, taken on day 0 of AZD1222 vaccination. All receptors derive from an adult in good health.

The gene calls are TRBV11-3 and TRBJ2-3; 8 positions match TRBD2. Trimming at V came to 1 base and at J to 2 bases, leaving 5 bases not matched to a gene. This CDR3 comprises 16 residues. The V gene's germline CDR1 is SGHNT and CDR2 YENEEA. CDR3 coding DNA: TGTGCCAGCAGCTTAGCGGGGGGGAGAGTCACAGATACGCAGTATTTT. Its protein is CASSLAGGRVTDTQYF.

This clone was counted only a few times. The V and J genes are TRBV19 and TRBJ2-1; 8 nucleotides agree with TRBD1. Losses at the gene ends were 5 bases for V and 3 bases for J; bases not matched to a gene: 9. Germline values: CDR1 LNHDA, CDR2 SQIVND (reference sequence). The CDR3 sequence is 16 residues long. CDR3 DNA sequence: TGTGCCAGTAGTCCGTGGACAGGGTATAGCTACAATGAGCAGTTCTTC. Amino acids: CASSPWTGYSYNEQFF. The whole variable domain, remainder taken from reference TRBV19 and TRBJ2-1, is DGGITQSPKYLFRKEGQNVTLSCEQNLNHDAMYWYRQDPGQGLRLIYYSQIVNDFQKGDIAEGYSVSREKKESFPLTVTSAQKNPTAFYLCASSPWTGYSYNEQFFGPGTRLTVL.

The chain has TRBV28 and TRBJ2-5, with 12 bases aligning to TRBD1. Germline V gene lookup returns CDR1 MDHEN and CDR2 SYDVKM. CDR3 length: 17 amino acids. With V trimmed by 7 bases and J by 1 base, 10 bases remained unmatched. CDR3 region: CASNRDRGPRGQETQYF. The DNA of the CDR3 is TGTGCCAGCAACCGGGACAGGGGGCCCAGGGGCCAAGAGACCCAGTACTTC.

V usage is TRBV9 and J usage is TRBJ2-1; D is unresolved. V was clipped by 3 bases and J by 2 bases, with 9 bases between them. Germline loops: CDR1 SGDLS, CDR2 YYNGEE. This CDR3 region has 14 residues. The CDR3 loop reads CASSARDTYNEQFF. The CDR3 nucleotides are TGTGCCAGCAGCGCGAGAGACACCTACAATGAGCAGTTCTTC.

This chain connects TRBV3-1 (or the pseudogene TRBV3-2) to TRBJ1-6, with 7 bases that match TRBD1. This CDR3 is built from 20 residues. Germline assignment: CDR1 LGHDT and CDR2 YNNKEL (reference sequence). V shed 0 bases, J shed 0 bases, and the junction held 11 bases outside the gene matches. The CDR3, as DNA: TGTGCCAGCAGCCAAGAATATGGGGACAGAAAGAGCTCCTATAATTCACCCCTCCACTTT. Translated: CASSQEYGDRKSSYNSPLHF.

This chain joins TRBV19 and TRBJ1-1; D is possibly TRBD1 (5 bases). Germline V CDR1 and CDR2: LNHDA, SQIVND (reference sequence). There are 14 residues in the CDR3. V shed 1 base and J shed 5 bases, with 11 bases lying between them. The CDR3: CASSIGPEGTEAFF. The CDR3 nucleotides are TGTGCCAGTAGTATAGGCCCGGAGGGGACTGAAGCTTTCTTT.

The count of this clone is one. This chain links TRBV29-1 with TRBJ2-1; D is perhaps TRBD2 (6 bases). CDR1 SQVTM and CDR2 ANQGSEA come from the germline V gene. The CDR3 totals 14 residues. V lost 0 bases to trimming and J lost 2 bases, with 8 bases between them. CDR3 region: CSVEDSGAYNEQFF. The CDR3 DNA reads as TGCAGCGTTGAAGATTCGGGGGCCTACAATGAGCAGTTCTTC.

The V and J genes are TRBV9 and TRBJ2-1; D possibly matches TRBD1 or TRBD2 (7 bases each). This CDR3 region has 15 residues. Trimming pared 1 base from V and 4 bases from J, leaving 12 bases between. Germline loops: CDR1 SGDLS, CDR2 YYNGEE. This CDR3 reads CASSVSGTEYNEQFF. In nucleotides, the CDR3 is TGTGCCAGCAGCGTAAGCGGGACAGAATACAATGAGCAGTTCTTC.

This rearrangement joins TRBV4-2 to TRBJ2-3; TRBD2 matches at 8 bases. This CDR3 is 15 amino acids long. V was pared by 4 bases and J by 9 bases, with 12 bases of the junction left unmatched. Germline V gene data show CDR1 as LGHNA and CDR2 as YNFKEQ. Here the CDR3 DNA reads TGTGCCAGCAGCCCCGGGGACGATAGCGGGATGACGCAGTATTTT. Amino acid sequence: CASSPGDDSGMTQYF.

This chain links TRBV29-1 with TRBJ1-2, with 10 bases matching TRBD1. V lost 6 bases to trimming and J lost 7 bases; unmatched junction nucleotides: 5. The germline gives CDR1 SQVTM, CDR2 ANQGSEA. This CDR3 has 12 residues. The CDR3 DNA is TGCAGCGTCCCTGACAGGGGGCTTGGCTACACCTTC. It specifies CSVPDRGLGYTF.

CDR3 DNA sequence: TGCGCCAGCAGCCAAGATTACAGGGCAACATACGAGCAGTACTTC. As protein: CASSQDYRATYEQYF. The genes are TRBV4-3 and TRBJ2-7; D is perhaps TRBD1 (6 bases). This CDR3 has 15 amino acids. V gave up 0 bases and J gave up 4 bases, with 13 bases separating them. The germline gives CDR1 LGHNA, CDR2 YSLEER.

The V and J genes are TRBV14 and TRBJ2-2; 7 nucleotides agree with TRBD2. The CDR3 totals 17 residues. V trimming: 4 bases; J trimming: 4 bases; junction bases outside the gene matches: 12. Germline V gene lookup returns CDR1 SGHDN and CDR2 FVKESK. CDR3 coding DNA: TGTGCCAGCAGCCGAAGGGCCTCTAGCGGAGCCACCGGGGAGCTGTTTTTT. Its translation is CASSRRASSGATGELFF.

The CDR3 DNA reads TGCGCCAGCAGCCCATCCCAGGGGGCCGCCTACGAGCAGTACTTC. Translation gives CASSPSQGAAYEQYF. The gene calls are TRBV4-3 and TRBJ2-7; 8 bases line up with TRBD1. The V segment lost 4 bases and the J segment 2 bases; nucleotides outside the gene matches: 7. From germline, CDR1 is LGHNA and CDR2 YSLEER. The CDR3 has 15 residues.

The J gene is TRBJ1-6, the V gene TRBV28, with D tentatively TRBD1 (6 bases). CDR3 length: 15 amino acids. Germline V gene lookup returns CDR1 MDHEN and CDR2 SYDVKM. Trimming removed 4 bases from V and 8 bases from J, with 15 bases in between. CDR3 sequence (DNA): TGTGCCAGCAGTTCGCCGGGGGCCATCCATTCACCCCTCCACTTT. It yields the protein CASSSPGAIHSPLHF.

V usage is TRBV10-3 and J usage is TRBJ1-1; D gene uncertain. Germline V CDR1 and CDR2: ENHRY, SYGVKD. The V and J ends lost 2 bases and 6 bases respectively, with 13 bases between them. The CDR3 sequence is 14 residues long. The CDR3 sequence is CAISEATGGAEAFF. CDR3 DNA sequence: TGTGCCATCAGTGAGGCTACGGGCGGCGCTGAAGCTTTCTTT.

The chain couples TRBV9 to TRBJ1-5; 8 bases are shared with TRBD1. This CDR3 comprises 15 residues. Losses at the gene ends were 3 bases for V and 2 bases for J; bases not matched to a gene: 4. Germline V gene data show CDR1 as SGDLS and CDR2 as YYNGEE. The CDR3 nucleotides are TGTGCCAGCAGCGAAAGGGGACAGGGCAATCAGCCCCAGCATTTT. This gives the protein CASSERGQGNQPQHF. Full variable domain (remainder filled in from reference TRBV9 and TRBJ1-5): DSGVTQTPKHLITATGQRVTLRCSPRSGDLSVYWYQQSLDQGLQFLIQYYNGEERAKGNILERFSAQQFPDLHSELNLSSLELGDSALYFCASSERGQGNQPQHFGDGTRLSIL.

V is TRBV12-3 or TRBV12-4 and J is TRBJ1-6; D not certain. V lost 3 bases and J 8 bases, leaving 5 bases between the germline ends. This CDR3 is built from 12 residues. The chain's CDR3 is CASSFGDSPLHF. CDR3 in DNA: TGTGCCAGCAGTTTTGGGGATTCACCCCTCCACTTT.